One sample yielded the 18 T cell receptor beta chains listed below, sequenced in a study of Ad26.COV2.S vaccination and SARS-CoV-2 variants. The protocol was immunoSEQ multiplex PCR, while the TCRdb copy is restricted to in-frame clones and leaves out a portion. The data show about 480,000 clones, 87% seen once. As for treatment: 19 received Ad26.COV2.S at low or high dose, single or two shots; roughly five received placebo; per-sample allocation not given. Sampling happened 63 days after the first vaccine or placebo injection. The starting material was peripheral blood, obtained in a trial of Ad26.COV2.S vaccine versus placebo. The receptors stem from a person between 18 and 59 years old who received the Ad26.COV2.S COVID-19 vaccine or a placebo.

V gene TRBV7-8 combines with J gene TRBJ2-7, with 7 nucleotides matching TRBD2. This CDR3 has 12 amino acids. Trimming cost V 5 bases and J 7 bases; bases outside gene matches: 5. From germline, CDR1 is SGHVS and CDR2 FQNEAQ. The DNA of the CDR3 is TGTGCCAGCAGCCCGACTAGCCTTGAGCAGTACTTC. It specifies CASSPTSLEQYF.

This clone was observed a handful of times. This rearrangement joins TRBV28 to TRBJ1-2; TRBD1 might be the D (5 bases). The CDR3 consists of 12 residues. Germline CDR1 is MDHEN and CDR2 is SYDVKM. V shed 4 bases and J shed 8 bases, with 11 bases lying between them. The CDR3 loop reads CASSSGTFGYTF. The CDR3 DNA is TGTGCCAGCAGTTCCGGGACCTTCGGCTACACCTTC.

The rearrangement joins TRBV5-1 to TRBJ2-5; tentatively, D is TRBD2 (6 bases). Germline lookup yields CDR1 SGHRS and CDR2 YFSETQ. V lost 4 bases and J 4 bases, leaving 11 bases between the germline ends. The CDR3 is 13 amino acids. The CDR3 DNA reads as TGCGCCAGCAGCAGACTAGGTGGAGAGACCCAGTACTTC. Protein sequence: CASSRLGGETQYF.

This clone has only one observation. The chain links TRBV7-9 to TRBJ1-1; 9 nucleotides match TRBD1. The CDR3 loop spans 16 amino acids. The germline V gene encodes CDR1 SEHNR and CDR2 FQNEAQ (reference sequence). The ends lost 5 bases at V and 4 bases at J; junction bases unmatched: 11. CDR3 nucleotide sequence: TGTGCCAGCAGCCCCTGGGGACAGGGCAGGGGCACTGAAGCTTTCTTT. Its protein product is CASSPWGQGRGTEAFF. Based on the CDR3 plus reference TRBV7-9 and TRBJ1-1, the full variable domain is DTGVSQNPRHKITKRGQNVTFRCDPISEHNRLYWYRQTLGQGPEFLTYFQNEAQLEKSRLLSDRFSAERPKGSFSTLEIQRTEQGDSAMYLCASSPWGQGRGTEAFFGQGTRLTVV.

The chain carries TRBV30 and TRBJ1-5, with 8 nucleotides matching TRBD1. With 4 bases clipped from V and 3 bases from J, the junction kept 5 bases outside the gene matches. The CDR3 covers 14 residues. In germline, CDR1 is GTSNPN, CDR2 SVGIG (reference sequence). CDR3 protein: CAWTGGHTNQPQHF. The CDR3 DNA sequence: TGTGCCTGGACAGGGGGCCACACCAATCAGCCCCAGCATTTT.

V gene TRBV12-1 combines with J gene TRBJ2-1; the tabulated D call, TRBD2, remains unverified against the DNA. TRBV12-1 is described as a pseudogene. The CDR3 is 18 residues long. CDR3 residues: CASSFKGLAGGGYNEQFF. The CDR3 DNA follows: TGTGCCAGCAGCTTTAAGGGACTAGCGGGAGGGGGGTACAATGAGCAGTTCTTC.

The table lists this clone with many counts. Written as DNA, the CDR3 is TGTGCCAGCACTCACCAAGCGGGAGGGTCACACAATGAGCAGTTCTTC. Residues: CASTHQAGGSHNEQFF. The rearrangement joins TRBV6-4 to TRBJ2-1, with 10 positions matching TRBD2. This CDR3 spans 16 amino acids. Germline-derived CDR1 and CDR2 are MRHNA and SNTAGT. The trim removed 7 bases at V and 5 bases at J, leaving 11 bases unmatched.

J is TRBJ1-5 and V is TRBV30; D remains ambiguous. The CDR3 is 15 residues long. The germline CDR1 and CDR2 sequences are GTSNPN and SVGIG (reference sequence). The V end lost 5 bases, the J end lost 0 bases, and 14 bases lay between the germline ends. The CDR3 DNA follows: TGTGCCTGGGCCCCCCAGGACTTTAGCAATCAGCCCCAGCATTTT. It specifies CAWAPQDFSNQPQHF.

The genes are TRBV6-5 and TRBJ1-1, with D perhaps matching TRBD1 (6 bases). Deletions cut 5 bases from V and 7 bases from J, with 8 bases between. The CDR3 extends over 11 amino acids. Germline loops: CDR1 MNHEY, CDR2 SVGAGI. CDR3 sequence (DNA): TGTGCCAGCAGTAGGGGGGGTGAAGCTTTCTTT. This gives the protein CASSRGGEAFF.

The V and J genes are TRBV19 and TRBJ2-1; 10 bases are shared with TRBD2. The CDR3 contains 14 residues. Germline assignment: CDR1 LNHDA and CDR2 SQIVND (reference sequence). V lost 5 bases and J lost 10; bases outside the gene matches: 8. In DNA form, the CDR3 reads TGTGCCAGTAGTGGGCTAGCGGGAGTGGTGGAGCAGTTCTTC. Translating it yields CASSGLAGVVEQFF.

Worth noting for this clone: The same CDR3 also results from other DNA sequences found in this sample. J is TRBJ1-1 and V is TRBV29-1; 8 bases align to TRBD1. Germline CDR1 and CDR2: SQVTM and ANQGSEA. The CDR3 consists of 13 residues. Germline trimming cut 7 bases from V and 1 base from J; bases unmatched to any gene: 5. In DNA, the CDR3 is TGCAGCGCCGGACAGGGCCCGAACACTGAAGCTTTCTTT. Translated: CSAGQGPNTEAFF.

A single count supports this clone. The chain joins TRBV28 to TRBJ2-7, with TRBD1 as a possible D gene (6 bases). The CDR3 sequence is 14 residues long. Trimming removed 5 bases from V and 4 bases from J, with 15 bases in between. CDR1 and CDR2 (germline): MDHEN, SYDVKM. Here the CDR3 DNA reads TGTGCCAGCAGTGGGCAGGGGACGGAGTACGAGCAGTACTTC. Translated, it gives CASSGQGTEYEQYF.

This chain joins TRBV11-2 and TRBJ1-2; D unresolved. Germline CDR1 SGHAT, CDR2 FQNNGV. This CDR3 contains 15 residues. Trimming took 1 base from V and 0 from J, leaving 9 bases between them. This CDR3 is CASSLVPGTNYGYTF. CDR3 DNA sequence: TGTGCCAGCAGCTTAGTGCCGGGGACTAACTATGGCTACACCTTC.

The chain has TRBV30 and TRBJ2-7; 10 positions agree with TRBD1. CDR1 and CDR2 from the germline V gene are GTSNPN and SVGIG (reference sequence). After removal of 4 bases from V and 4 bases from J, the junction contained 1 base not matched to a gene. CDR3 length: 12 amino acids. CDR3 protein: CAWMGQGYEQYF. In nucleotides, the CDR3 is TGTGCCTGGATGGGACAGGGGTACGAGCAGTACTTC. Looking up the rest from reference TRBV30 and TRBJ2-7 gives the full variable domain: SQTIHQWPATLVQPVGSPLSLECTVEGTSNPNLYWYRQAAGRGLQLLFYSVGIGQISSEVPQNLSASRPQDRQFILSSKKLLLSDSGFYLCAWMGQGYEQYFGPGTRLTVT.

The rearrangement links TRBV19 to TRBJ2-1; D may correspond to TRBD1 or TRBD2 (5 bases each). Germline CDR1 reads LNHDA; CDR2 reads SQIVND (reference sequence). The V gene lost 5 bases and the J gene lost 5 bases, with 19 bases spanning the gap. CDR3 length equals 16 residues. Written as DNA, the CDR3 is TGTGCCAGTAGTGGGGGAAGGCGCGTGTGGGACAATGAGCAGTTCTTC. This codes for CASSGGRRVWDNEQFF.

The chain has TRBV27 and TRBJ2-6, with D uncertain. V lost 5 bases and J 2 bases, leaving 16 bases between the germline ends. The germline CDR1 and CDR2 sequences are MNHEY and SMNVEV (reference sequence). This CDR3 is 17 amino acids long. The CDR3 region is CASSRIGRIAGANVLTF. CDR3 sequence (DNA): TGTGCCAGCAGTCGAATAGGACGGATCGCTGGGGCCAACGTCCTGACTTTC.

The CDR3 spells CASSLIGQPFTDTQYF. The CDR3 bases are TGTGCCAGCAGTTTAATCGGACAGCCGTTCACAGATACGCAGTATTTT. The chain employs TRBV27 and TRBJ2-3; D is possibly TRBD1 (6 bases). The V end was cut by 2 bases, the J end by 2 bases, with 14 bases between. The CDR3 has 16 amino acids. Germline values: CDR1 MNHEY, CDR2 SMNVEV (reference sequence).

The V and J genes are TRBV5-4 and TRBJ1-1; D is uncertain. The CDR3 contains 15 residues. V lost 2 bases and J lost 0, with 11 bases in between. The germline gives CDR1 SGHNT, CDR2 YYREEE (reference sequence). The CDR3 DNA sequence: TGTGCCAGCAGCTTATCGGTAACGATGAACACTGAAGCTTTCTTT. It specifies CASSLSVTMNTEAFF. Filled out from reference TRBV5-4 and TRBJ1-1, the complete variable domain reads ETGVTQSPTHLIKTRGQQVTLRCSSQSGHNTVSWYQQALGQGPQFIFQYYREEENGRGNFPPRFSGLQFPNYSSELNVNALELDDSALYLCASSLSVTMNTEAFFGQGTRLTVV.